This passage covers 2 T cell receptor beta chains from one sample sequenced in a study of blood T cell repertoires in COVID-19. Using immunoSEQ multiplex PCR, the repertoire was profiled, and TCRdb retains in-frame clones only, with some absent. Here the sample spans more than 250,000 clones, 83% being singletons. Source material: peripheral blood. The receptors stem from a woman in her 50s with acute or convalescent COVID-19.

Only one count was recorded for this clone. The gene calls are TRBV4-3 and TRBJ2-7, with a tentative D call TRBD1 (6 bases). Trimming shortened V by 0 bases and J by 2 bases, and 17 bases separated the two germline ends. The CDR3 has 17 residues. Germline V lookup: CDR1 LGHNA, CDR2 YSLEER. CDR3 amino acids: CASSQDLASRGPYEQYF. The DNA for the CDR3 is TGCGCCAGCAGCCAAGACCTCGCTAGCAGGGGCCCCTACGAGCAGTACTTC.

This CDR3 is CASSQGQGANYGYTF. CDR3 DNA: TGCGCCAGCAGCCAAGGACAGGGGGCGAACTATGGCTACACCTTC. V usage is TRBV4-3 and J usage is TRBJ1-2; the match to TRBD1 covers 10 bases. J lost 2 bases, V lost 1 base, and 1 base had no gene match. The CDR3 loop spans 15 amino acids. Looked up from germline, CDR1 is LGHNA and CDR2 is YSLEER.